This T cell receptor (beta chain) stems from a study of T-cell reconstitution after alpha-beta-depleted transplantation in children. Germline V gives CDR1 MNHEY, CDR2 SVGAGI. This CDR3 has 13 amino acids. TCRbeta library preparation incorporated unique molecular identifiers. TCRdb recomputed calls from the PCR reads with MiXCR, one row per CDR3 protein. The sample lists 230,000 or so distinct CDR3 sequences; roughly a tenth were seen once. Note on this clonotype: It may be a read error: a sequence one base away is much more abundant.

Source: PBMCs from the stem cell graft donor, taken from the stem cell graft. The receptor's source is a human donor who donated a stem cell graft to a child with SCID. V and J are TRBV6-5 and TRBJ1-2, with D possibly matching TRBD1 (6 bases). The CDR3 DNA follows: TGTGCCAGCAGTTACTCAGGAGGCAGGGGCTACCCCTTC. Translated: CASSYSGGRGYPF.